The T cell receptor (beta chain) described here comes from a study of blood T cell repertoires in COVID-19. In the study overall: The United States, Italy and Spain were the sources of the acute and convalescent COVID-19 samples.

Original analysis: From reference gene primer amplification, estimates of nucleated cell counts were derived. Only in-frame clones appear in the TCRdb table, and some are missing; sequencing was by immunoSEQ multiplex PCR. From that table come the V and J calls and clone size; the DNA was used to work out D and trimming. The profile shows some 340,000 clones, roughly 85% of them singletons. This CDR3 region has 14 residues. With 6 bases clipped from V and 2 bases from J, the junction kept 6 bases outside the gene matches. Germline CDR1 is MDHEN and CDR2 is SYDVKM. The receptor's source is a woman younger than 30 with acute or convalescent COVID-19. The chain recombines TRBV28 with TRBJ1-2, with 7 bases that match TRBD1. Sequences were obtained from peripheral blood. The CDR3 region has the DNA TGTGCCAGCAGCTTGGGACAGCCGAACTATGGCTACACCTTC. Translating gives CASSLGQPNYGYTF.